A selection of T cell receptor beta chains follows, all from one sample in a study of early T cells in non-severe SARS-CoV-2 infection. TCRdb reprocessed the 5' RACE reads with MiXCR, giving one entry per CDR3 protein. Among approximately 45,000 distinct CDR3 sequences listed, roughly a tenth were seen once. The sample consisted of whole blood. The source is an adult who was a healthcare worker with PCR-confirmed SARS-CoV-2 infection or an uninfected control (not recorded which). CDR3s include the opening cysteine and the closing phenylalanine or tryptophan. A D gene is named only where the DNA matches it firmly. Not all rows give a size; the values are once, few, many and, for expanded clones, a class.

abundance,j_gene,v_gene,d_gene,CDR3aa,CDR3nt
few,TRBJ1-1,TRBV6-5,-,CASSYGRTFKNTEAFF,TGTGCCAGCAGTTATGGCAGGACATTCAAGAACACTGAAGCTTTCTTT
few,TRBJ2-3,TRBV10-3,TRBD2,CAISDPTSGGIAKVF,TGTGCCATCAGTGACCCCACTAGCGGGGGGATAGCTAAGGTCTTT
many,TRBJ2-1,TRBV5-5,-,CASSPKHETPPGEQFF,TGTGCCAGCAGCCCGAAACACGAAACTCCTCCCGGTGAGCAGTTCTTC
many,TRBJ2-1,TRBV7-2,TRBD2,CASRRKGTSGVTEQFF,TGTGCCAGCAGGAGGAAGGGGACTAGCGGGGTTACTGAGCAGTTCTTC
many,TRBJ1-4,TRBV7-9,TRBD1,CASSFFGTGDEKLFF,TGTGCCAGCAGCTTTTTCGGGACAGGGGATGAAAAACTGTTTTTT
-,TRBJ1-5,TRBV20-1,-,CSASRGNQPQHF,TGCAGTGCTAGCCGGGGCAATCAGCCCCAGCATTTT
few,TRBJ2-2,TRBV4-2,TRBD2,CASSQAGLAGITGELFF,TGTGCCAGCAGCCAGGCGGGACTAGCGGGGATTACCGGGGAGCTGTTTTTT
many,TRBJ1-2,TRBV7-9,-,CASSPDRKDNYGYTF,TGTGCCAGCAGCCCTGACAGGAAAGATAACTATGGCTACACCTTC
many,TRBJ2-7,TRBV18,TRBD1,CASSPAAGQGIEQYF,TGTGCCAGCTCACCCGCTGCCGGACAGGGGATCGAGCAGTACTTC
-,TRBJ2-7,TRBV15,TRBD1,CATSRGRGKEQYF,TGTGCCACCAGCAGAGGCAGGGGGAAGGAGCAGTACTTC
-,TRBJ2-1,TRBV9,TRBD2,CASSSLAGTYNEQFF,TGTGCCAGCAGCTCGCTAGCGGGGACTTACAATGAGCAGTTCTTC
many,TRBJ2-1,TRBV27,TRBD2,CASSRQGLAGYNEQFF,TGTGCCAGCAGCCGGCAAGGACTAGCGGGCTACAATGAGCAGTTCTTC
many,TRBJ2-5,TRBV7-6,-,CASSLSGWSETQYF,TGTGCCAGCAGCCTATCGGGGTGGTCGGAGACCCAGTACTTC
many,TRBJ2-7,TRBV19,TRBD1,CASSIGGQPTYEQYF,TGTGCCAGTAGTATAGGGGGACAGCCAACTTACGAGCAGTACTTC
few,TRBJ2-3,TRBV29-1,TRBD2,CSGRGLAEISTDTQYF,TGCAGCGGGCGAGGACTAGCGGAAATTAGCACAGATACGCAGTATTTT
many,TRBJ1-5,TRBV18,-,CASSTDGPNQPQHF,TGTGCCAGCTCAACCGACGGACCCAATCAGCCCCAGCATTTT
few,TRBJ2-7,TRBV20-1,-,CSASGPINSYEQYF,TGCAGTGCTAGCGGACCGATAAACTCCTACGAGCAGTACTTC
many,TRBJ2-3,TRBV9,TRBD1,CASRATGGIADTQYF,TGTGCCAGCAGGGCAACAGGGGGTATCGCAGATACGCAGTATTTT
medium-sized,TRBJ1-1,TRBV7-9,-,CASSFGVGYTEAFF,TGTGCCAGCAGCTTTGGGGTTGGATACACTGAAGCTTTCTTT
-,TRBJ2-3,TRBV12-3/TRBV12-4,TRBD2,CASSRTSGGATDTQYF,TGTGCCAGCAGTCGGACTAGCGGGGGGGCTACAGATACGCAGTATTTT
many,TRBJ2-1,TRBV7-9,-,CASSPTERGSYNEQFF,TGTGCCAGCAGCCCGACAGAACGAGGCTCCTACAATGAGCAGTTCTTC
-,TRBJ1-5,TRBV30,-,CAWSAGRRPNQPQHF,TGTGCCTGGAGTGCCGGCCGGCGGCCGAATCAGCCCCAGCATTTT
few,TRBJ2-2,TRBV11-3,-,CASSLYITGELFF,TGTGCCAGCAGCCTCTACATCACCGGGGAGCTGTTTTTT
many,TRBJ2-7,TRBV10-2,-,CASSEGERDEQYF,TGCGCCAGCTCTGAGGGGGAGAGGGACGAGCAGTACTTC
few,TRBJ1-5,TRBV29-1,-,CSAGEANNQPQHF,TGCAGCGCAGGCGAGGCGAACAATCAGCCCCAGCATTTT
many,TRBJ1-4,TRBV13,-,CASRLFGEKLFF,TGTGCCAGCAGGCTCTTCGGTGAAAAACTGTTTTTT
few,TRBJ2-2,TRBV7-8,-,CASSLIRNTGELFF,TGTGCCAGCAGCTTAATCCGGAACACCGGGGAGCTGTTTTTT
few,TRBJ2-5,TRBV20-1,TRBD1,CSAPGTAYQETQYF,TGCAGTGCTCCGGGGACAGCCTACCAAGAGACCCAGTACTTC